The present TCR beta chain was sequenced within a study of technical replicates of blood from several donors. TCRdb's copy holds only in-frame clones and misses some; the assay was immunoSEQ multiplex PCR. The repertoire consists of over 70,000 clones, with more than 90% occurring once and the leading ten covering 4.7%. Trimming shortened V by 0 bases and J by 9 bases, and 11 bases separated the two germline ends. The germline CDR1 and CDR2 sequences are MNHEY and SVGAGI. The CDR3 runs 13 residues. What was sequenced was PBMCs. This receptor was identified in a human donor in good health. Some clones in this sample may be carry-over from other donors' samples. V usage is TRBV6-5 and J usage is TRBJ2-5; D may be TRBD2 (5 bases). CDR3 loop: CASSYSISGSQYF. CDR3 DNA sequence: TGTGCCAGCAGTTACTCGATTTCGGGGTCCCAGTACTTC.